This TCR beta chain was documented in a study of blood T cell repertoires in COVID-19. Data came from immunoSEQ multiplex PCR; TCRdb stores just in-frame clones and leaves some out. The sample shows approximately 140,000 clones, approximately 90% of them seen only once. The V and J ends lost 5 bases and 4 bases, in that order; junction bases with no gene match: 5. The length of the CDR3 is 14 residues. Germline V gene data show CDR1 as MDHEN and CDR2 as SYDVKM. The chain links TRBV28 to TRBJ1-3; 7 bases line up with TRBD1. Sequenced material: peripheral blood. The sequence derives from a man in his 70s with active COVID-19. The CDR3 DNA reads as TGTGCCAGCAGTCACAGGGGTTCCGGAAACACCATATATTTT. It encodes CASSHRGSGNTIYF.